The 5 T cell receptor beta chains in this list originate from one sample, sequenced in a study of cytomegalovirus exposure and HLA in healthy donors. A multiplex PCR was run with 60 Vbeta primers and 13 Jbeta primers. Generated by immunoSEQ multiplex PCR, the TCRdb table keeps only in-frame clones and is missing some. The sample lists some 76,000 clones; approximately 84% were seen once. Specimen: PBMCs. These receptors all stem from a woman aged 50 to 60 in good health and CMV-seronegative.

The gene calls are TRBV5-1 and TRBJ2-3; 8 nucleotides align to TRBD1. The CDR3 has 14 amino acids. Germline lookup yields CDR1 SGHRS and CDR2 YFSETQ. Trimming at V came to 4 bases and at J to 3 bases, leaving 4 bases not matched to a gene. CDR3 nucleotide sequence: TGCGCCAGCAGCCCTGGACAGGGTACAGATACGCAGTATTTT. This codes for CASSPGQGTDTQYF. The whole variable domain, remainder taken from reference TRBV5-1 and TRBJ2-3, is KAGVTQTPRYLIKTRGQQVTLSCSPISGHRSVSWYQQTPGQGLQFLFEYFSETQRNKGNFPGRFSGRQFSNSRSEMNVSTLELGDSALYLCASSPGQGTDTQYFGPGTRLTVL.

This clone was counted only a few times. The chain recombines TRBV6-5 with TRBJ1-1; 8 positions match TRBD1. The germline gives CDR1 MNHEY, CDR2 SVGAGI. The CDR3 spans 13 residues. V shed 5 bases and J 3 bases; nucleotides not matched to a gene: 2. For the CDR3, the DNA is TGTGCCAGCAGTCTACAGGGGGACACTGAAGCTTTCTTT. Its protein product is CASSLQGDTEAFF.

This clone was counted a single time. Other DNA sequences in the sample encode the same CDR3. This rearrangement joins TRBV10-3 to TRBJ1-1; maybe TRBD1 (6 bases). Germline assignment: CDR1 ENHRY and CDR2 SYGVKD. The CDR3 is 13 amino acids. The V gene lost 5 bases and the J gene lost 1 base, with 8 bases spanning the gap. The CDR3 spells CAISSTGNTEAFF. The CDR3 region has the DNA TGTGCCATCAGTTCGACAGGGAACACTGAAGCTTTCTTT.

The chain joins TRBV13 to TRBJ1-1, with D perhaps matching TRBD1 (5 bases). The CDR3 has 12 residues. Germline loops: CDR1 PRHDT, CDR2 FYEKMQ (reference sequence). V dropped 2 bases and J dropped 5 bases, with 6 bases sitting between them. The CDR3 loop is CASSLRGTEAFF. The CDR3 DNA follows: TGTGCCAGCAGCTTACGGGGGACTGAAGCTTTCTTT.

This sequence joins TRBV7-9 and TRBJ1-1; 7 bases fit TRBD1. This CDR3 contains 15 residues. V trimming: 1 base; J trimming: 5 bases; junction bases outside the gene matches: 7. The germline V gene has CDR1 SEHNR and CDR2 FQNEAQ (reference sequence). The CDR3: CASSLGQGESTEAFF. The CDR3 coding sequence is TGTGCCAGCAGCTTAGGACAGGGAGAATCAACTGAAGCTTTCTTT.